Reported below is one TCR beta chain. The antigen remains unidentified. CDR3 length: 13 amino acids. Germline CDR1 reads ENHRY; CDR2 reads SYGVKD. Trimming stripped 8 bases from V and 6 bases from J, with 13 bases between. The record originates from a study of shared clonotypes between healthy human individuals. Findings and caveats of the study: With several donors compared, about 5.2% of naive CD4 clonotypes were shared.

The method was immunoSEQ multiplex PCR; TCRdb's version includes in-frame clones alone and lacks a portion of them. The sample consists of some 2,100,000 clones, just over 90% of them appearing once. Positive CCR7 selection of CD45RO-negative cells yielded the naive CD8 cells, and terminally differentiated effector memory CD45RA+ cells were excluded. Only Caucasian adults living in Nashville, Tennessee served as donors. The V and J genes are TRBV10-3 and TRBJ2-2; a possible D gene is TRBD2 (5 bases). The sequence came from a man between 18 and 35 years old in good health. Some clones in this sample may be carry-over from other donors' samples. Sequencing was carried out using naive CD8+ T cells from PBMCs. CDR3 coding DNA: TGTGCCATCCGTGGACTCCCAGCCGGGGAGCTGTTTTTT. It is translated as CAIRGLPAGELFF.